These 16 T cell receptor beta chains were all obtained from the same sample, sequenced in a study of cytomegalovirus exposure and HLA in healthy donors (TCRdb year 2017). The library was built by means of the immunoSEQ multiplex PCR assay. For the multiplex PCR, a mixture combining 60 forward primers for TCR Vbeta segments and 13 reverse primers for TCR Jbeta segments was used. In its TCRdb copy, this immuneACCESS table keeps in-frame sequences only and misses some clones. Where compared with another copy, unresolved V genes explain less than half of these, and the others have no known cause. Within this sample are about 100,000 clones, with approximately 78% of them counted one time only. Jointly, the top ten make up more than 1.5% of the sample. Material: PBMCs. Receptors were obtained from a woman in her thirties or forties in good health and CMV-seronegative.

This clone was recorded a few times. V and J are TRBV7-9 and TRBJ1-1; 9 nucleotides match TRBD1. Germline V gives CDR1 SEHNR, CDR2 FQNEAQ (reference sequence). J lost 5 bases, V lost 4 bases, and 8 bases had no gene match. The CDR3 spans 15 residues. CDR3 sequence (DNA): TGTGCCAGCAGCTCGATCGGACAGGGGAAGACTGAAGCTTTCTTT. Protein sequence: CASSSIGQGKTEAFF.

The rearrangement joins TRBV6-5 to TRBJ2-1; 9 positions agree with TRBD1. CDR1 and CDR2 (germline): MNHEY, SVGAGI. The CDR3 is 15 amino acids. Losses at the gene ends were 4 bases for V and 8 bases for J; bases not matched to a gene: 9. The CDR3 nucleotides read TGTGCCAGCAGTTCCCGGGACAGGGACCCCCATGAGCAGTTCTTC. Its translation is CASSSRDRDPHEQFF.

The V and J genes are TRBV5-1 and TRBJ2-7; 13 nucleotides line up with TRBD2. V was pared by 3 bases and J by 2 bases, with 5 bases of the junction left unmatched. CDR1 and CDR2 from the germline V gene are SGHRS and YFSETQ. The CDR3 contains 16 residues. CDR3 protein: CASSWTSGRMAYEQYF. CDR3 nucleotides: TGCGCCAGCAGCTGGACTAGCGGGAGAATGGCCTACGAGCAGTACTTC.

The chain combines TRBV7-8 with TRBJ1-5; no definite D call. CDR1 SGHVS and CDR2 FQNEAQ come from the germline V gene. The V end lost 5 bases, the J end lost 2 bases, and 19 bases lay between the germline ends. The length of the CDR3 is 17 residues. CDR3 in DNA: TGTGCCAGCAGCCCCCGAGGGCCTTGGGCTGGCAATCAGCCCCAGCATTTT. Residues: CASSPRGPWAGNQPQHF.

This rearrangement joins TRBV6-5 to TRBJ2-3, with TRBD2 matching 8 bases. Germline trimming cut 6 bases from V and 4 bases from J; bases unmatched to any gene: 6. Germline V CDR1 and CDR2: MNHEY, SVGAGI. The CDR3 has 14 amino acids. In DNA, the CDR3 is TGTGCCAGCAGGGGAGCGGGAGTGGCAGATACGCAGTATTTT. The encoded protein is CASRGAGVADTQYF.

This clone was recorded only once. V usage is TRBV28 and J usage is TRBJ2-7; D remains ambiguous. The CDR3 loop spans 15 amino acids. V was pared by 2 bases and J by 3 bases, with 14 bases between. CDR1 is MDHEN, CDR2 SYDVKM, per germline. CDR3 sequence (DNA): TGTGCCAGCAGTTTACCCCCCCCCTACCTCTACGAGCAGTACTTC. It translates to CASSLPPPYLYEQYF.

The chain links TRBV14 to TRBJ2-7, with 7 nucleotides matching TRBD2. The germline CDR1 and CDR2 sequences are SGHDN and FVKESK. V shed 5 bases and J 1 base; nucleotides not matched to a gene: 5. The CDR3 is 14 residues long. As DNA, the CDR3 is TGTGCCAGCAGCGTCCTAGCGGTTTCCTACGAGCAGTACTTC. Its protein is CASSVLAVSYEQYF. Looking up the rest from reference TRBV14 and TRBJ2-7 gives the full variable domain: EAGVTQFPSHSVIEKGQTVTLRCDPISGHDNLYWYRRVMGKEIKFLLHFVKESKQDESGMPNNRFLAERTGGTYSTLKVQPAELEDSGVYFCASSVLAVSYEQYFGPGTRLTVT.

V gene TRBV2 combines with J gene TRBJ2-1; D gene unclear. CDR1 is SNHLY, CDR2 FYNNEI, per germline. V lost 7 bases and J lost 8, with 15 bases in between. This CDR3 is built from 13 residues. CDR3 loop: CASNPDSADEQFF. CDR3 nucleotide sequence: TGTGCCAGCAACCCCGACTCGGCGGATGAGCAGTTCTTC.

This sequence joins TRBV28 and TRBJ1-2; possible D gene TRBD1, 5 bases. Trimming left V 2 bases short and J 5 bases short, with 6 bases between. From germline, CDR1 is MDHEN and CDR2 SYDVKM. The CDR3 runs 12 residues. The CDR3 reads CASSLRQYGYTF. The CDR3 DNA is TGTGCCAGCAGTTTACGACAGTATGGCTACACCTTC.

The table lists this clone with a few counts. The J gene is TRBJ1-1, the V gene TRBV28; D is unresolved. The V gene's germline CDR1 is MDHEN and CDR2 SYDVKM. The CDR3 is 13 amino acids. Trimming cost V 8 bases and J 9 bases, with 19 bases left between them. The CDR3 sequence is CASVISRVNKAFF. The DNA for the CDR3 is TGTGCCAGCGTGATAAGCCGGGTCAATAAAGCTTTCTTT.

The rearrangement joins TRBV9 to TRBJ2-6; 11 nucleotides align to TRBD1. V lost 4 bases and J lost 2; bases outside the gene matches: 8. The CDR3 loop spans 18 amino acids. CDR1 is SGDLS and CDR2 is YYNGEE in the germline V gene. The CDR3: CASSPRWTGGTGANVLTF. For the CDR3, the DNA is TGTGCCAGCAGCCCACGATGGACAGGGGGCACTGGGGCCAACGTCCTGACTTTC.

On this clone itself: At one end the junction does not follow the germline gene, possibly because of a read error. The chain combines TRBV7-9 with TRBJ1-1; TRBD1 aligns across 9 bases. The CDR3 has 16 amino acids. Germline-derived CDR1 and CDR2 are SEHNR and FQNEAQ (reference sequence). CDR3 coding DNA: TGTTCCAGCAGCCTAACCGGGACAGGGCCCGGCACTGAAGCTTTCTTT. Translated, it gives CSSSLTGTGPGTEAFF.

This chain connects TRBV7-2 to TRBJ2-7; TRBD2 agrees at 8 bases. V lost 5 bases to trimming and J lost 5 bases; unmatched junction nucleotides: 5. This CDR3 is 13 amino acids long. Per the germline V gene, CDR1 is SGHTA and CDR2 is FQGNSA. CDR3 in DNA: TGTGCCAGCAGCGTAGGACTAGCAGACGAGCAGTACTTC. Protein: CASSVGLADEQYF.

The chain combines TRBV4-2 with TRBJ1-4, with D uncertain. The CDR3 consists of 14 residues. V gave up 2 bases and J gave up 10 bases, with 14 bases separating them. Germline assignment: CDR1 LGHNA and CDR2 YNFKEQ. In nucleotides, the CDR3 is TGTGCCAGCAGCCAACGGACTTTTGAAGGAAAACTGTTTTTT. As protein: CASSQRTFEGKLFF.

The chain employs TRBV7-8 and TRBJ2-5, with 13 bases that match TRBD2. Germline lookup yields CDR1 SGHVS and CDR2 FQNEAQ. Trimming took 1 base from V and 2 from J; bases not matched to a gene: 4. This CDR3 has 17 residues. As DNA, the CDR3 is TGTGCCAGCAGCTTAGGGGGACTAGCGGGATTTCAAGAGACCCAGTACTTC. The encoded protein is CASSLGGLAGFQETQYF.

The chain employs TRBV7-9 and TRBJ1-1; D is unresolved. The germline gives CDR1 SEHNR, CDR2 FQNEAQ (reference sequence). CDR3 size: 16 residues. Between the trimmed V and J ends, which lost 8 bases and 5 bases, there was a span of 24 bases. In DNA, the CDR3 is TGTGCCAGCCTCCCCCGGGCTCGGGGTCGAAGTACTGAAGCTTTCTTT. Translated: CASLPRARGRSTEAFF.